The 6 T cell receptor beta chains below come from one sample, sequenced in a study of T cell responses to AZD1222 COVID-19 vaccine. Produced via immunoSEQ multiplex PCR; TCRdb's table is partial and in-frame only. The table lists fewer than 110,000 clones, 90% of them singletons. Sequenced material: peripheral blood, taken on day 0 of AZD1222 vaccination. The receptors derive from an adult in good health.

This clone was detected once. This rearrangement joins TRBV3-1 (or the pseudogene TRBV3-2) to TRBJ2-1, with TRBD2 matching 13 bases. Germline V gene sequence: CDR1 LGHDT, CDR2 YNNKEL (reference sequence). V dropped 2 bases and J dropped 4; count of bases not matched to a gene: 5. The CDR3 has 17 amino acids. The CDR3 sequence: CASSQLLAGGPYNEQFF. In nucleotides, the CDR3 is TGTGCCAGCAGCCAACTACTAGCGGGGGGGCCGTACAATGAGCAGTTCTTC.

Worth noting for this clone: Other DNA sequences in the sample encode the same CDR3. CDR3 region: CASSLGGGMNTEAFF. In DNA, the CDR3 is TGTGCCAGCAGCTTAGGAGGGGGGATGAACACTGAAGCTTTCTTT. The rearrangement uses TRBV7-2 and TRBJ1-1; D possibly corresponds to TRBD1 (6 bases). The CDR3 is 15 residues long. Trimming took 1 base from V and 0 from J, leaving 9 bases between them. CDR1 and CDR2 from the germline V gene are SGHTA and FQGNSA.

The V call is TRBV2, the J call TRBJ1-4, with TRBD1 matching 8 bases. There are 14 residues in the CDR3. With 8 bases clipped from V and 5 bases from J, the junction kept 7 bases outside the gene matches. Germline V gives CDR1 SNHLY, CDR2 FYNNEI. The CDR3, as DNA: TGTGCCAGCTGCTGGACAGGGCAAAATGAAAAACTGTTTTTT. Its translation is CASCWTGQNEKLFF.

The CDR3 loop is CASSSYTDTQYF. CDR3 in DNA: TGTGCCAGCAGTTCCTACACAGATACGCAGTATTTT. V usage is TRBV12-3 or TRBV12-4 and J usage is TRBJ2-3; the D is unclear. This CDR3 is built from 12 residues. The germline V and J ends were trimmed by 4 bases and 2 bases, with 4 bases remaining between them.

The chain uses TRBV27 and TRBJ1-4; TRBD1 is a possible D gene (5 bases). This CDR3 comprises 13 residues. Germline CDR1 and CDR2: MNHEY and SMNVEV (reference sequence). Between the trimmed V and J ends, which lost 5 bases and 7 bases, there was a span of 11 bases. Here the CDR3 DNA reads TGTGCCAGCAGTAATCATGGGGCTGAAAAACTGTTTTTT. Translating gives CASSNHGAEKLFF.

The genes are TRBV28 and TRBJ1-5; possible D gene TRBD1, 5 bases. V lost 2 bases and J lost 2, with 10 bases in between. Germline assignment: CDR1 MDHEN and CDR2 SYDVKM. This CDR3 region has 15 residues. The CDR3 here is CASSLPGYGNQPQHF. The CDR3 region has the DNA TGTGCCAGCAGTTTACCAGGGTATGGCAATCAGCCCCAGCATTTT.